Listed below are T cell receptor beta chains from one sample, sequenced in a study of T cell responses to AZD1222 COVID-19 vaccine. Assay: immunoSEQ multiplex PCR; the TCRdb copy retains only in-frame clones and omits some. The table shows roughly 100,000 clones, with roughly 90% occurring only once. This specimen consisted of peripheral blood, obtained on day 0 of AZD1222 vaccination. Receptor source: an adult in good health. The CDR3 runs from the conserved cysteine through the conserved F or W. Fields, in order: V gene, D gene, J gene, CDR3 protein, CDR3 DNA. The D gene is left open where the match is weak.

V: TRBV6-5
D: TRBD2
J: TRBJ2-5
CDR3: CASRRTSGPETQYF
DNA: TGTGCCAGCAGACGGACTAGCGGACCAGAGACCCAGTACTTC

V: TRBV9
D: NA
J: TRBJ1-3
CDR3: CASSVAGESGNTIYF
DNA: TGTGCCAGCAGCGTAGCTGGGGAGTCTGGAAACACCATATATTTT

V: TRBV30
D: NA
J: TRBJ2-5
CDR3: CAWSAGPQETQYF
DNA: TGTGCCTGGAGTGCGGGACCTCAAGAGACCCAGTACTTC

V: TRBV7-2
D: TRBD2
J: TRBJ2-1
CDR3: CASSSAGTRIYNEQFF
DNA: TGTGCCAGCAGCTCAGCCGGGACTAGGATATACAATGAGCAGTTCTTC

V: TRBV28
D: NA
J: TRBJ2-7
CDR3: CASSLSVPGEQYF
DNA: TGTGCCAGCAGTTTATCGGTCCCGGGGGAGCAGTACTTC

V: TRBV19
D: NA
J: TRBJ2-7
CDR3: CASSIAPTGPVNDDEQYF
DNA: TGTGCCAGTAGTATAGCCCCGACTGGACCTGTAAATGACGACGAGCAGTACTTC

V: TRBV20-1
D: NA
J: TRBJ2-7
CDR3: CSARSPEQYF
DNA: TGCAGTGCTAGATCCCCCGAGCAGTACTTC

V: TRBV5-6
D: NA
J: TRBJ2-1
CDR3: CASSFRGVGSYNEQFF
DNA: TGTGCCAGCAGCTTTAGGGGAGTCGGCAGCTACAATGAGCAGTTCTTC

V: TRBV6-2/TRBV6-3
D: NA
J: TRBJ1-1
CDR3: CASSYSQQGSTEAFF
DNA: TGTGCCAGCAGTTACTCTCAACAGGGTAGCACTGAAGCTTTCTTT

V: TRBV10-3
D: NA
J: TRBJ1-5
CDR3: CAISDGGSNQPQHF
DNA: TGTGCCATCAGTGATGGGGGGAGCAATCAGCCCCAGCATTTT

V: TRBV28
D: NA
J: TRBJ2-1
CDR3: CASTPGDSGGNEQFF
DNA: TGTGCCAGCACCCCGGGAGACTCTGGGGGGAATGAGCAGTTCTTC

V: TRBV5-1
D: NA
J: TRBJ1-2
CDR3: CASSSGGGQLYGYTF
DNA: TGCGCCAGCTCCTCAGGTGGCGGGCAGCTTTATGGCTACACCTTC

V: TRBV7-2
D: NA
J: TRBJ2-1
CDR3: CASSLVQVRNEQFF
DNA: TGTGCCAGCAGCTTAGTACAGGTTCGCAATGAGCAGTTCTTC

V: TRBV6-5
D: NA
J: TRBJ2-7
CDR3: CASSYRAGYYEQYF
DNA: TGTGCCAGCAGTTATCGGGCGGGATACTACGAGCAGTACTTC

V: TRBV5-8
D: NA
J: TRBJ2-1
CDR3: CASSLAYRYEQFF
DNA: TGTGCCAGCAGCTTGGCCTATAGGTATGAGCAGTTCTTC

V: TRBV4-3
D: TRBD1
J: TRBJ1-4
CDR3: CASRLGDRANEKLFF
DNA: TGCGCCAGCAGACTTGGGGACAGGGCTAATGAAAAACTGTTTTTT

V: TRBV11-3
D: NA
J: TRBJ1-1
CDR3: CASSFRGATEAFF
DNA: TGTGCCAGCAGCTTTAGGGGGGCCACTGAAGCTTTCTTT

V: TRBV7-2
D: NA
J: TRBJ2-7
CDR3: CASSFRQSYEQYF
DNA: TGTGCCAGCAGCTTCCGACAGTCCTACGAGCAGTACTTC

V: TRBV29-1
D: TRBD1
J: TRBJ2-3
CDR3: CSVEGQGAPSSTDTQYF
DNA: TGCAGCGTTGAGGGACAGGGGGCGCCGAGTAGCACAGATACGCAGTATTTT

V: TRBV5-4
D: TRBD2
J: TRBJ2-1
CDR3: CASTRGGTSGRNEQFF
DNA: TGTGCCAGCACCCGAGGGGGGACTAGCGGGAGAAATGAGCAGTTCTTC

V: TRBV4-3
D: NA
J: TRBJ2-5
CDR3: CASSQGWRQQETQYF
DNA: TGCGCCAGCAGCCAAGGGTGGCGGCAGCAAGAGACCCAGTACTTC

V: TRBV21-1
D: NA
J: TRBJ2-7
CDR3: CASSSSKGPSYEQYF
DNA: TGTGCCAGCAGCTCGAGCAAGGGTCCATCCTACGAGCAGTACTTC

V: TRBV18
D: NA
J: TRBJ1-5
CDR3: CASSLDSNQPQHF
DNA: TGTGCCAGCTCCCTCGATAGCAATCAGCCCCAGCATTTT

V: TRBV5-4
D: TRBD1
J: TRBJ2-2
CDR3: CASSGQAGANTGELFF
DNA: TGTGCCAGCAGCGGACAGGCAGGGGCGAACACCGGGGAGCTGTTTTTT